This T cell receptor beta chain appears in the sequencing data of a study of blood T cell repertoires in COVID-19. This CDR3 has 17 residues. CDR1 and CDR2 from the germline V gene are LNHNV and YYDKDF (reference sequence). Losses at the gene ends were 1 base for V and 0 bases for J; bases not matched to a gene: 8. Profiled with immunoSEQ multiplex PCR; TCRdb holds only in-frame clones, not every one. The sample carries fewer than 150,000 clones, around 80% recorded once. This receptor was taken from a woman older than 75 in a cohort sampled during active or convalescent COVID-19. The chain couples TRBV15 to TRBJ2-5; 7 nucleotides align to TRBD1. Source material: peripheral blood. The CDR3 loop is CATSRGRTGGDQETQYF. In DNA, the CDR3 is TGTGCCACCAGCAGAGGAAGGACAGGTGGCGACCAAGAGACCCAGTACTTC.